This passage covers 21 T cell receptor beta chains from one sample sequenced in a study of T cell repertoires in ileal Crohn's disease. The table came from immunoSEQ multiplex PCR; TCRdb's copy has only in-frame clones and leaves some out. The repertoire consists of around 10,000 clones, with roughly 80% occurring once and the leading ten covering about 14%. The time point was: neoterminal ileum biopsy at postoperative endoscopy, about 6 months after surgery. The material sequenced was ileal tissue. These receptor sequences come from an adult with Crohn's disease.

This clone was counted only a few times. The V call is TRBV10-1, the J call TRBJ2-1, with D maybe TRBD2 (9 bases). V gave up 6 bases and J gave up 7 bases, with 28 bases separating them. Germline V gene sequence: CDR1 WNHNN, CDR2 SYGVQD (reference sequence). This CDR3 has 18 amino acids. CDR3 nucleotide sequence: TGCGCCAGCAGAGGACAGGGCACGAGCGGGAGGTCGGATAATGAGCAGTTCTTC. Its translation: CASRGQGTSGRSDNEQFF.

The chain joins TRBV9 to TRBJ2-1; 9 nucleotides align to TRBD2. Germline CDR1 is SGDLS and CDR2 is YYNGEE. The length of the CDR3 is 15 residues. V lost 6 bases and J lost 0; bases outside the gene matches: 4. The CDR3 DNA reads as TGTGCCAGCACCGTTAGCGGGAGCTCCTACAATGAGCAGTTCTTC. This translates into CASTVSGSSYNEQFF.

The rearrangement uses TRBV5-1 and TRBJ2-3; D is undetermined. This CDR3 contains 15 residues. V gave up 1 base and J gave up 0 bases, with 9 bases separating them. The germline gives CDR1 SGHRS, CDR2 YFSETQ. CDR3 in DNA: TGCGCCAGCAGCTTGAGAGGTCAAAGCACAGATACGCAGTATTTT. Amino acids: CASSLRGQSTDTQYF.

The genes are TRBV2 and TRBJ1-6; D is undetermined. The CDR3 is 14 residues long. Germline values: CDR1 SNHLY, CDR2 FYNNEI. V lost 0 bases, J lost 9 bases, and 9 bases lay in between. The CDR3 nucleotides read TGTGCCAGCAGTGAAGCCTGGGGAGCTTCACCCCTCCACTTT. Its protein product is CASSEAWGASPLHF.

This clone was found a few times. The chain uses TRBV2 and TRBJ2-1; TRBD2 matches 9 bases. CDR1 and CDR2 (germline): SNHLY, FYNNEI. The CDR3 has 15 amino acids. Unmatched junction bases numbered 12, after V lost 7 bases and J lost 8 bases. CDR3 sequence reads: CASKFLSGSKDEQFF. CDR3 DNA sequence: TGTGCCAGCAAATTTCTTAGCGGGAGTAAGGATGAGCAGTTCTTC.

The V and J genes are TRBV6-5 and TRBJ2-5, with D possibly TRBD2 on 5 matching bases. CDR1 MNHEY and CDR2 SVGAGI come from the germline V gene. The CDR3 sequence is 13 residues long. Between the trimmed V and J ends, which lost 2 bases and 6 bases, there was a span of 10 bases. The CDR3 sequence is CASSYTSTKTQYF. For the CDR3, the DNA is TGTGCCAGCAGTTACACTAGTACGAAGACCCAGTACTTC.

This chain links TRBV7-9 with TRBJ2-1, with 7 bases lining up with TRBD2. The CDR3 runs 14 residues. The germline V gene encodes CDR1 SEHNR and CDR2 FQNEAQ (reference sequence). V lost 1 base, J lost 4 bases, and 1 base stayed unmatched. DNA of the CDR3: TGTGCCAGCAGCTTAGACGGGGGGTACAATGAGCAGTTCTTC. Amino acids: CASSLDGGYNEQFF.

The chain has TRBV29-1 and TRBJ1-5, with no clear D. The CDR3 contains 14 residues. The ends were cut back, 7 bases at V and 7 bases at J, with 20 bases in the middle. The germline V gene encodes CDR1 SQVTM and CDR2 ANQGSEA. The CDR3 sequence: CSAAFSGFGQPQHF. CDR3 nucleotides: TGCAGCGCCGCGTTCTCCGGGTTCGGACAGCCCCAGCATTTT.

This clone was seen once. The CDR3, as DNA: TGTGCCAGCAGCGTAGATAACAGGTTCACAGATACGCAGTATTTT. This sequence encodes CASSVDNRFTDTQYF. The chain employs TRBV9 and TRBJ2-3, with a weak D call TRBD1 (5 bases). CDR3 length equals 15 residues. Trimming took off 0 bases at V and 2 bases at J, with 10 bases between the two ends. Germline V lookup: CDR1 SGDLS, CDR2 YYNGEE.

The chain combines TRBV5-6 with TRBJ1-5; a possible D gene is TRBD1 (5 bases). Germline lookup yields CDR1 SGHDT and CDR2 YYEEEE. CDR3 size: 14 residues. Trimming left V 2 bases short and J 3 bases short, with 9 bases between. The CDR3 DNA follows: TGTGCCAGCAGCTTAAGACAGAACAATCAGCCCCAGCATTTT. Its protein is CASSLRQNNQPQHF.

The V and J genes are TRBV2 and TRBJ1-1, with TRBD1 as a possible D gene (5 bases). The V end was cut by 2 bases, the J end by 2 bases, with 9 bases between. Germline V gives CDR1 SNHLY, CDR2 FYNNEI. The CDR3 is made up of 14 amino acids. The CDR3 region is CASSEIGGNTEAFF. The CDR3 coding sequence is TGTGCCAGCAGTGAAATCGGGGGAAACACTGAAGCTTTCTTT. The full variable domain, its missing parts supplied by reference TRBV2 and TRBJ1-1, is EPEVTQTPSHQVTQMGQEVILRCVPISNHLYFYWYRQILGQKVEFLVSFYNNEISEKSEIFDDQFSVERPDGSNFTLKIRSTKLEDSAMYFCASSEIGGNTEAFFGQGTRLTVV.

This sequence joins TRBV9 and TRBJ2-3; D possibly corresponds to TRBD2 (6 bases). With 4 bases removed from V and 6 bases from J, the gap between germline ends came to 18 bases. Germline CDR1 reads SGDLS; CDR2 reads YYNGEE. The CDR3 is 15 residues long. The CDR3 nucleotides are TGTGCCAGCAGCCAAACGACGGGAGTGGGCGATACGCAGTATTTT. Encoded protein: CASSQTTGVGDTQYF.

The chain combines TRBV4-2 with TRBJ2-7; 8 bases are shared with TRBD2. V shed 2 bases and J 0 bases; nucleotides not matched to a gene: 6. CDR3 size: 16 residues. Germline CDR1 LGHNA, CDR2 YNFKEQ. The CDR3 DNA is TGTGCCAGCAGCCAATCCCTAGCGGGTAGCTCCTACGAGCAGTACTTC. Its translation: CASSQSLAGSSYEQYF.

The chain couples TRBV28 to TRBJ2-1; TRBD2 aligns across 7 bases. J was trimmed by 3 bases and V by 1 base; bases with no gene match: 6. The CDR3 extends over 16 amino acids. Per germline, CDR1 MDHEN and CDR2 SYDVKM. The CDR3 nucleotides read TGTGCCAGCAGTTTATTATCCGGGACTATCTACAATGAGCAGTTCTTC. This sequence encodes CASSLLSGTIYNEQFF. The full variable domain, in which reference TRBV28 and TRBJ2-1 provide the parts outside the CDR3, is DVKVTQSSRYLVKRTGEKVFLECVQDMDHENMFWYRQDPGLGLRLIYFSYDVKMKEKGDIPEGYSVSREKKERFSLILESASTNQTSMYLCASSLLSGTIYNEQFFGPGTRLTVL.

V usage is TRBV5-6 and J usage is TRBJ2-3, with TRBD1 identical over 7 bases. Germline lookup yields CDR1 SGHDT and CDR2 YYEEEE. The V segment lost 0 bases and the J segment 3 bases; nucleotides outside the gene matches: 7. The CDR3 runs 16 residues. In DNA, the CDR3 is TGTGCCAGCAGCTTGGGACAGGGAGCGAGGACAGATACGCAGTATTTT. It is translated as CASSLGQGARTDTQYF.

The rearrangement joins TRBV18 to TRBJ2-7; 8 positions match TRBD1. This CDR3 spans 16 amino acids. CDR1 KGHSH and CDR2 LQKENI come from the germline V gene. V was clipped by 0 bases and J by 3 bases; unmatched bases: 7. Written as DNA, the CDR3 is TGTGCCAGCTCACCACCGATCGCAGGGGGCCTCTACGAGCAGTACTTC. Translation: CASSPPIAGGLYEQYF.

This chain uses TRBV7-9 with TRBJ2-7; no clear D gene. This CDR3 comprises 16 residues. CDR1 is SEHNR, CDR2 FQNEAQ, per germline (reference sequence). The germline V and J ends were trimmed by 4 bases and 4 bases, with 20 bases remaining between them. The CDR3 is CASSSLTPPPFYEQYF. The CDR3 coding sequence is TGTGCCAGCAGCTCCCTAACCCCCCCTCCATTTTACGAGCAGTACTTC.

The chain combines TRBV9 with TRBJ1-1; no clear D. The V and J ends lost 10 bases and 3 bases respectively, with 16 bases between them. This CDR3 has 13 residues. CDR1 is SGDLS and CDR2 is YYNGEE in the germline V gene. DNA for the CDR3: TGTGCCTCCAGACGGGCCGGGGACACTGAAGCTTTCTTT. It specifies CASRRAGDTEAFF.

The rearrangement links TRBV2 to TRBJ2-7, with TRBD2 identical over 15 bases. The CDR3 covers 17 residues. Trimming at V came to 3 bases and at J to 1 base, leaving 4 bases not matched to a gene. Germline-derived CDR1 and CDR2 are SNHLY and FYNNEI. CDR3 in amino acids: CASSDRGLAGGSYEQYF. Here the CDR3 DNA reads TGTGCCAGCAGTGATAGGGGACTAGCGGGAGGATCCTACGAGCAGTACTTC.

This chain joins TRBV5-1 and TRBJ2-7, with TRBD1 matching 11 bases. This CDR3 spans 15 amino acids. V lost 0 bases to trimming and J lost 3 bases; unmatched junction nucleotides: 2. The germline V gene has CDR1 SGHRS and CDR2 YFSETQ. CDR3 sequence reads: CASSLVGTGGYEQYF. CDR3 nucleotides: TGCGCCAGCAGCTTGGTAGGGACAGGGGGCTACGAGCAGTACTTC.

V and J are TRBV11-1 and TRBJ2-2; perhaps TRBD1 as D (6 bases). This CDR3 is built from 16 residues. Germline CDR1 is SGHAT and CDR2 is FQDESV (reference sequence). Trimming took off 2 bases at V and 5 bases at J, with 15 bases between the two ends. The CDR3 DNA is TGTGCCAGCAGCTTACAGGGGACCCCGGGGACCGGGGAGCTGTTTTTT. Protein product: CASSLQGTPGTGELFF.